Below, 14 T cell receptor beta chains from the same sample are listed, as sequenced in a study of cytomegalovirus exposure and HLA in healthy donors (dated by TCRdb to the late 2010s). The protocol used for the library was the immunoSEQ multiplex PCR assay. For the multiplex PCR, a mixture combining 60 forward primers for TCR Vbeta segments and 13 reverse primers for TCR Jbeta segments was used. TCRdb provides this immuneACCESS table in a form limited to in-frame rearrangements. Some clones are lacking; in checked studies, under half of them reflect an unresolved V gene, and why the rest are absent is not known. This sample has 130,000 or so clones in its table, and roughly three quarters of those were observed once. Of the sample, approximately 0.86% is held by the ten largest clones. Source material: PBMCs. These receptors all come from a woman in her sixties in good health and CMV-seronegative.

The V call is TRBV28, the J call TRBJ1-6; 7 bases fit TRBD1. This CDR3 region has 11 residues. Germline CDR1 reads MDHEN; CDR2 reads SYDVKM. After removal of 5 bases from V and 17 bases from J, the junction contained 6 bases not matched to a gene. CDR3 nucleotides: TGTGCCAGCAGTCCGGGACAGCTCTTCCACTTT. Residues: CASSPGQLFHF. The whole variable domain, remainder taken from reference TRBV28 and TRBJ1-6, is DVKVTQSSRYLVKRTGEKVFLECVQDMDHENMFWYRQDPGLGLRLIYFSYDVKMKEKGDIPEGYSVSREKKERFSLILESASTNQTSMYLCASSPGQLFHFGNGTRLTVT.

The V call is TRBV28, the J call TRBJ2-1, with D perhaps matching TRBD2 (5 bases). Germline CDR1 MDHEN, CDR2 SYDVKM. V was cut by 6 bases and J by 1 base, with 10 bases left in between. This CDR3 contains 14 residues. CDR3 coding DNA: TGTGCCAGCAGGATAGCGTTATCCTACAATGAGCAGTTCTTC. This encodes CASRIALSYNEQFF.

The chain couples TRBV7-9 to TRBJ2-5; weak D call: TRBD2 (5 bases). Germline V gives CDR1 SEHNR, CDR2 FQNEAQ (reference sequence). The V and J ends lost 1 base and 3 bases respectively, with 9 bases between them. The CDR3 has 14 amino acids. The CDR3 protein is CASSLVPGKETQYF. The DNA for the CDR3 is TGTGCCAGCAGCTTAGTACCGGGGAAAGAGACCCAGTACTTC.

The chain combines TRBV19 with TRBJ2-7; TRBD2 might be the D (5 bases). Trimming removed 1 base at V and 3 bases at J, with 10 bases between. The CDR3 has 14 amino acids. CDR1 LNHDA and CDR2 SQIVND come from the germline V gene (reference sequence). The DNA of the CDR3 is TGTGCCAGTAGTATAGGGACTCTCTACTACGAGCAGTACTTC. As protein: CASSIGTLYYEQYF.

This chain joins TRBV4-1 and TRBJ1-1; TRBD1 matches 8 bases. The junction had 10 bases not matched to a gene; V was cut back by 0 bases and J by 4 bases. CDR1 and CDR2 (germline): MGHRA, YSYEKL. The CDR3 totals 17 residues. The CDR3 spells CASSQDVNRGGFTEAFF. The CDR3 DNA reads as TGCGCCAGCAGCCAAGACGTAAACAGGGGGGGTTTCACTGAAGCTTTCTTT.

This clone was seen only a few times. The J gene is TRBJ2-5, the V gene TRBV19; 8 nucleotides agree with TRBD1. Germline assignment: CDR1 LNHDA and CDR2 SQIVND (reference sequence). This CDR3 contains 16 residues. The V segment lost 2 bases and the J segment 5 bases; nucleotides outside the gene matches: 10. The CDR3 DNA reads as TGTGCCAGTAGTATAAGGGCAGGGGGCTTGGGGGAGACCCAGTACTTC. The encoded protein is CASSIRAGGLGETQYF.

This clone was seen just once. The chain uses TRBV6-1 and TRBJ1-3; perhaps TRBD1 as D (5 bases). Trimming took 3 bases from V and 0 from J, leaving 21 bases between them. This CDR3 spans 19 amino acids. Germline V gene lookup returns CDR1 MNHNS and CDR2 SASEGT. The CDR3 DNA sequence: TGTGCCAGCAGTGAGGTAGGGCGGGGACCAACACGCTCTGGAAACACCATATATTTT. Encoded protein: CASSEVGRGPTRSGNTIYF.

The gene calls are TRBV4-1 and TRBJ2-6; 7 bases agree with TRBD1. CDR3 length equals 17 residues. The V and J ends lost 2 bases and 13 bases, in that order; junction bases with no gene match: 17. The germline V gene has CDR1 MGHRA and CDR2 YSYEKL. This CDR3 is CASSQNPGRDRDKVLTF. For the CDR3, the DNA is TGCGCCAGCAGCCAAAACCCGGGGCGAGACAGGGACAAGGTCCTGACTTTC.

This clone has a single count. The chain carries TRBV30 and TRBJ2-7, with 12 bases identical to TRBD1. The CDR3 is made up of 14 amino acids. The junction had 7 bases not matched to a gene; V was cut back by 4 bases and J by 6 bases. Germline V gives CDR1 GTSNPN, CDR2 SVGIG (reference sequence). CDR3 residues: CAWNRDRGQREQYF. CDR3 coding DNA: TGTGCCTGGAATAGGGACAGGGGGCAACGCGAGCAGTACTTC.

V gene TRBV15 combines with J gene TRBJ2-6, with D maybe TRBD2 (5 bases). Germline CDR1 reads LNHNV; CDR2 reads YYDKDF (reference sequence). V lost 5 bases and J 1 base, leaving 12 bases between the germline ends. The CDR3 spans 16 residues. In DNA form, the CDR3 reads TGTGCCACCAGCGCCGGGGATGGATCTGGGGCCAACGTCCTGACTTTC. Residues: CATSAGDGSGANVLTF.

The genes are TRBV19 and TRBJ1-5, with 9 bases fitting TRBD1. Germline assignment: CDR1 LNHDA and CDR2 SQIVND (reference sequence). There are 14 residues in the CDR3. Germline trimming cut 5 bases from V and 6 bases from J; bases unmatched to any gene: 5. This CDR3 reads CASSWTGASQPQHF. In DNA, the CDR3 is TGTGCCAGTAGTTGGACAGGGGCAAGTCAGCCCCAGCATTTT. Full variable domain (outside the CDR3, taken from reference TRBV19 and TRBJ1-5): DGGITQSPKYLFRKEGQNVTLSCEQNLNHDAMYWYRQDPGQGLRLIYYSQIVNDFQKGDIAEGYSVSREKKESFPLTVTSAQKNPTAFYLCASSWTGASQPQHFGDGTRLSIL.

The rearrangement links TRBV4-2 to TRBJ2-2, with 7 bases matching TRBD1. The CDR3 extends over 12 amino acids. After removal of 10 bases from V and 6 bases from J, the junction contained 5 bases not matched to a gene. The V gene's germline CDR1 is LGHNA and CDR2 YNFKEQ. As DNA, the CDR3 is TGTGCCACCGAGGGGGCGGCCGGGGAGCTGTTTTTT. Translation gives CATEGAAGELFF.

This clone turned up a few times. The chain couples TRBV11-2 to TRBJ1-1, with D hard to call. With 1 base removed from V and 4 bases from J, the gap between germline ends came to 19 bases. There are 17 residues in the CDR3. Germline-derived CDR1 and CDR2 are SGHAT and FQNNGV. The CDR3 DNA is TGTGCCAGCAGCTTAGGAGAGTTAGGGAGACGAGGCACTGAAGCTTTCTTT. It specifies CASSLGELGRRGTEAFF.

The chain has TRBV29-1 and TRBJ2-4, with 9 bases matching TRBD1. The CDR3 runs 15 residues. Per germline, CDR1 SQVTM and CDR2 ANQGSEA. Trimming took 8 bases from V and 6 from J; bases not matched to a gene: 14. The CDR3 loop is CSFVRGTGSSNIQYF. CDR3 nucleotides: TGCAGCTTCGTGAGGGGGACAGGGAGCTCAAACATTCAGTACTTC.